The 4 T cell receptor beta chains reported below all come from one sample, sequenced in a study of cytomegalovirus exposure and HLA in healthy donors. PCR was performed using 60 Vbeta and 13 Jbeta primers. Sequenced by immunoSEQ multiplex PCR; TCRdb stores in-frame clones only, minus some. The sample yields some 200,000 clones, of which the top ten take up almost 0.75%. The sequenced sample was PBMCs. These receptors all stem from a boy aged 5-17 years in good health and CMV-seronegative.

This chain connects TRBV4-2 to TRBJ2-1, with 8 bases that match TRBD1. V was clipped by 0 bases and J by 9 bases; unmatched bases: 4. The CDR3 sequence is 14 residues long. The germline CDR1 and CDR2 sequences are LGHNA and YNFKEQ. CDR3 in amino acids: CASSQDPGGGEQFF. CDR3 in DNA: TGTGCCAGCAGCCAAGATCCAGGGGGCGGTGAGCAGTTCTTC.

The gene calls are TRBV7-9 and TRBJ2-7; 8 nucleotides line up with TRBD1. Germline V lookup: CDR1 SEHNR, CDR2 FQNEAQ (reference sequence). The CDR3 loop spans 15 amino acids. Trimming at V came to 2 bases and at J to 3 bases, leaving 6 bases not matched to a gene. The CDR3 bases are TGTGCCAGCAGCTTACGCACAGGGGGTAACTACGAGCAGTACTTC. Its protein is CASSLRTGGNYEQYF.

The chain has TRBV7-8 and TRBJ2-7; 9 bases agree with TRBD1. CDR1 and CDR2 (germline): SGHVS, FQNEAQ. The CDR3 has 14 amino acids. The ends lost 0 bases at V and 6 bases at J; junction bases unmatched: 3. The CDR3 DNA follows: TGTGCCAGCAGCTTAGCTACAGGGGGCCCCGAGCAGTACTTC. Encoded protein: CASSLATGGPEQYF.

This sequence joins TRBV29-1 and TRBJ2-1; maybe TRBD2 (7 bases). Germline loops: CDR1 SQVTM, CDR2 ANQGSEA. This CDR3 comprises 16 residues. V shed 5 bases and J shed 0 bases, with 17 bases lying between them. The CDR3 reads CSVRSGGQSSYNEQFF. In DNA, the CDR3 is TGCAGCGTTCGGTCGGGGGGCCAGAGCTCCTACAATGAGCAGTTCTTC.